This TCR beta chain is drawn from a study of cytomegalovirus exposure and HLA in healthy donors. The study's findings and limits: Earlier analysis yielded a pattern in which most TCR beta V segments were productive about 87% or about 30% of the time.

Of note for this clone: Its antigen is currently unknown. Other DNA sequences from this sample encode an identical CDR3 as well.

PCR employed 60 Vbeta and 13 Jbeta primers. Assay: immunoSEQ multiplex PCR; the TCRdb copy retains only in-frame clones and omits some. The sample yields roughly 290,000 clones, roughly 90% seen once. With 0 bases removed from V and 0 bases from J, the gap between germline ends came to 4 bases. This CDR3 comprises 15 residues. Germline CDR1 reads SGHRS; CDR2 reads YFSETQ. The V gene is TRBV5-1, the J gene TRBJ1-6; D is uncertain. This TCR was recovered from a woman between 18 and 30 years old in good health and CMV-seronegative. The sequencing sample was made of PBMCs. CDR3 bases: TGCGCCAGCAGCTTGGAACTCTCCTATAATTCACCCCTCCACTTT. This encodes CASSLELSYNSPLHF.